This is a list of T cell receptor beta chains from one sample in a study of T cells in Graves' hyperthyroidism and ophthalmopathy. MiXCR was run by TCRdb on the multiplex PCR reads, yielding one entry per CDR3 protein. The profile shows fewer than 350,000 distinct CDR3 sequences, about 20% of them singletons. Sequencing used blood. These TCRs come from a woman in her forties or fifties with Graves' hyperthyroidism. Both conserved end residues are part of each CDR3. D genes are given only for firm matches. Clone size appears in some rows only: once, few, many, or a class for an expanded clone.

NA | NA | TRBJ1-6 | TRBV28 | TGTGCCAGCAGTTCAATGGCCAGGGGATGGAGGGCCTCTTATTCACCCCTCCACTTT | CASSSMARGWRASYSPLHF
TRBD1 | many | TRBJ2-1 | TRBV4-1 | TGCGCCAGCACCTTAGACAGGGCCGTAGGGAATGAGCAGTTCTTC | CASTLDRAVGNEQFF
NA | many | TRBJ1-5 | TRBV12-3/TRBV12-4 | TGTGCCAGCAGTCCTGGGCCAAATCAGCCCCAGCATTTT | CASSPGPNQPQHF
NA | many | TRBJ1-1 | TRBV11-2 | TGTGCCAGCAGCTTAGGGTTGGACACTGAAGCTTTCTTT | CASSLGLDTEAFF
TRBD1 | NA | TRBJ2-5 | TRBV29-1 | TGCAGCGCTGACAGGGGCCAAGAGACCCAGTACTTC | CSADRGQETQYF
NA | few | TRBJ2-1 | TRBV9 | TGTGCCAGCAGCGCATTTAGCGGAGCCCGGAACAATGAGCAGTTCTTC | CASSAFSGARNNEQFF
TRBD2 | many | TRBJ2-3 | TRBV5-1 | TGCGCCAGCAGCGTACTAGCGGGGTCCACCCTCGGCACAGATACGCAGTATTTT | CASSVLAGSTLGTDTQYF
TRBD2 | once | TRBJ2-1 | TRBV5-1 | TGCGCCAGCAGCTTGGCCGCTAGCGGCCACTGCAATGAGCAGTTCTTC | CASSLAASGHCNEQFF
TRBD1 | many | TRBJ2-5 | TRBV20-1 | TGCAGTGCTAGGGGACAGCAAGAGACCCAGTACTTC | CSARGQQETQYF
TRBD1 | few | TRBJ2-1 | TRBV20-1 | TGCAGTGCAAGCGGGACAGGGGGAGGGAATGAGCAGTTCTTC | CSASGTGGGNEQFF
NA | few | TRBJ1-6 | TRBV18 | TGTGCCAGCTCGCCCTTTGAGGAGACAGCAAAAAATTCACCCCTCCACTTT | CASSPFEETAKNSPLHF
NA | few | TRBJ2-7 | TRBV19 | TGTGCCAGTAGCCCTGATAGCGGCTCCTACGAGCAGTACTTC | CASSPDSGSYEQYF
NA | few | TRBJ1-2 | TRBV19 | TGTGCCAGTAGTCGAACCTCGACAGGTACTAACTATGGCTACACCTTC | CASSRTSTGTNYGYTF
NA | NA | TRBJ2-7 | TRBV6-1 | TGTGCCAGCATGATGTATGGGGTCGAGCAGTACTTC | CASMMYGVEQYF
TRBD1 | many | TRBJ2-1 | TRBV28 | TGTGCCAGCAGATCCACAGGGGTGAATGAGCAGTTCTTC | CASRSTGVNEQFF
NA | few | TRBJ1-4 | TRBV6-1 | TGTGCCAGCAGTGATTTATGGGCAGATGAAAAACTGTTTTTT | CASSDLWADEKLFF
TRBD1 | few | TRBJ1-2 | TRBV7-9 | TGTGCCAGCAGCCGGACAGGAAACGATGGCTACACCTTC | CASSRTGNDGYTF
TRBD1 | many | TRBJ2-4 | TRBV5-1 | TGCGCCAGCAGCTTGGGACAGGGTGACGGCATTCAGTACTTC | CASSLGQGDGIQYF
NA | NA | TRBJ2-3 | TRBV9 | TGTGCCAGCAGCGTAGCCATGCAAGCTTCGCAGTATTTT | CASSVAMQASQYF
TRBD2 | many | TRBJ2-1 | TRBV30 | TGTGCCTCCCTAATCACGGGAGGGGGGAATGAGCAGTTCTTC | CASLITGGGNEQFF
NA | few | TRBJ1-2 | TRBV15 | TGTGCCACCAGCAGAGATATGGGACTTGGTTCCTACACCTTC | CATSRDMGLGSYTF
NA | few | TRBJ1-6 | TRBV27 | TGTGCCAGCAGTTCATGGAGCAGAAATTCACCCCTCCACTTT | CASSSWSRNSPLHF
TRBD1 | many | TRBJ1-6 | TRBV6-1 | TGTGCCAGCAGTGAGACCGGGACAGCATCTCCAGGGTCACCCCTCCACTTT | CASSETGTASPGSPLHF
TRBD2 | many | TRBJ2-3 | TRBV28 | TGTGCCAGCAGTTTACCCCGGAGACTAGCGGGAGGGAATACGCAGTATTTT | CASSLPRRLAGGNTQYF
TRBD1 | few | TRBJ1-1 | TRBV20-1 | TGCAGTGCCCCTACAGGGGGCGACACTGAAGCTTTCTTT | CSAPTGGDTEAFF
NA | NA | TRBJ1-5 | TRBV19 | TGTGCCACCCGCGGGGGATACAATCAGCCCCAGCATTTT | CATRGGYNQPQHF
TRBD1 | many | TRBJ1-2 | TRBV18 | TGTGCCAGCTCACCTGGAACAGGGGGCTCATACTATGGCTACACCTTC | CASSPGTGGSYYGYTF
NA | few | TRBJ2-1 | TRBV5-1 | TGCGCCAGCAGCTTGGCCCGGAGGGCCCCCTACAATGAGCAGTTCTTC | CASSLARRAPYNEQFF
TRBD1 | NA | TRBJ2-1 | TRBV7-9 | TGTGCCAGCAGATCTACCGGGACAGACTCCTACAATGAGCAGTTCTTC | CASRSTGTDSYNEQFF
NA | NA | TRBJ1-5 | TRBV19 | TGTGCCAGTAGTGTCGGGACCCAGCAGCCCCAGCATTTT | CASSVGTQQPQHF
TRBD1 | many | TRBJ2-3 | TRBV3-1 | TGTGCCAGCAGCCTGGACAGGGGGACAGATACGCAGTATTTT | CASSLDRGTDTQYF